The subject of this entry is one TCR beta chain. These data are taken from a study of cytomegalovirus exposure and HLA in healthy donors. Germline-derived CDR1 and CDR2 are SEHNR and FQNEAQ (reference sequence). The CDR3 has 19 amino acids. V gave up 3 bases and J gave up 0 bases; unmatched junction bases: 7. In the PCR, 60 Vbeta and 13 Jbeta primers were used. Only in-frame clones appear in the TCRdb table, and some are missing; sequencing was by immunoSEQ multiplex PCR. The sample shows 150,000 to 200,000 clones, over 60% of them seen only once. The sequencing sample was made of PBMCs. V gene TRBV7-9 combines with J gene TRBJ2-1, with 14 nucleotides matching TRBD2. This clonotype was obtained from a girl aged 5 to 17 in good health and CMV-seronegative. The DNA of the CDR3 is TGTGCCAGCAGCTTTCCTCGACTAGCGGGGGGGTTCTCCTACAATGAGCAGTTCTTC. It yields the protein CASSFPRLAGGFSYNEQFF.